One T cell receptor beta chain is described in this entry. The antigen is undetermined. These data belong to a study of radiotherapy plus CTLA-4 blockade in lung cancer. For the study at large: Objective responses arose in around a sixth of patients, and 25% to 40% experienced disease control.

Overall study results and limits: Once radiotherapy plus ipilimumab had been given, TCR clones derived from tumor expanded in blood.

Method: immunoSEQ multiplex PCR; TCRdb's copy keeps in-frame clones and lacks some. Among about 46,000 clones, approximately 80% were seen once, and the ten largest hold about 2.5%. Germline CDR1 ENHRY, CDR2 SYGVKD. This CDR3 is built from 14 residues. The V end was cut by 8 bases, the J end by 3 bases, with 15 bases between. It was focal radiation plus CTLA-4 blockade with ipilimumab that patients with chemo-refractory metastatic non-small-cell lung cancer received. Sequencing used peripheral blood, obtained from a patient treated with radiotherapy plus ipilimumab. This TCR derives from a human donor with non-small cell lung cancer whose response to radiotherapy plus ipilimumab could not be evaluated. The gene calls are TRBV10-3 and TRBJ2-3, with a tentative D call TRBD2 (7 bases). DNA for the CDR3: TGTGCCATCGGAGGGGGGGGCGGTACAGATACGCAGTATTTT. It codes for CAIGGGGGTDTQYF.